Listed below are T cell receptor beta chains from one sample, sequenced in a study of blood T cells in healthy people across ages. TCRdb called the 5' RACE reads again in MiXCR, with one record for every CDR3 protein. Among about 1.5 million distinct CDR3 sequences listed, around 42% were seen once. Sequencing was performed on blood. The receptors derive from a young woman in good health. Both conserved end residues are part of each CDR3. The order of the fields is CDR3 DNA, CDR3 protein, J gene, D gene, V gene, clone size. The D gene is left open where the match is weak. The size of a clone is reported for some rows only, either as once, few or many, or as a class for expanded clones.

DNA: TGTGCCAGCAGCCCCGGGGGCAGAAGGCTAACCGGGGAGCTGTTTTTT
CDR3: CASSPGGRRLTGELFF
J: TRBJ2-2
D: NA
V: TRBV12-3/TRBV12-4
size: NA

DNA: TGCAGCGTTGAGGAGGGCAATGAGCAGTACTTC
CDR3: CSVEEGNEQYF
J: TRBJ2-7
D: NA
V: TRBV29-1
size: few

DNA: TGTGCCAGCAGCTTAGGATTGCCGGGAGACAAAGAGACCCAGTACTTC
CDR3: CASSLGLPGDKETQYF
J: TRBJ2-5
D: NA
V: TRBV7-6
size: many

DNA: TGTGCCAGCAGTCCTCAGGGAAGGGGCTACGAGCAGTACTTC
CDR3: CASSPQGRGYEQYF
J: TRBJ2-7
D: NA
V: TRBV6-6
size: NA

DNA: TGTGCCAGCAGCTCCCCTGGAGGGGGACTCATGAACACTGAAGCTTTCTTT
CDR3: CASSSPGGGLMNTEAFF
J: TRBJ1-1
D: NA
V: TRBV27
size: NA

DNA: TGTGCCAGCAGACCGCCGGCTTCAAACTATGGCTACACCTTC
CDR3: CASRPPASNYGYTF
J: TRBJ1-2
D: NA
V: TRBV11-2
size: few

DNA: TGCGCCAGCAGCCTCGGCCGGGGGGGCCAATTCAATGAGCAGTACTTC
CDR3: CASSLGRGGQFNEQYF
J: TRBJ2-5
D: TRBD2
V: TRBV5-1
size: few

DNA: TGCGCCAGCAGCTTGGATGGCAGGGGTAATGGCTACACCTTC
CDR3: CASSLDGRGNGYTF
J: TRBJ1-2
D: NA
V: TRBV5-1
size: NA

DNA: TGTGCCAGCAGGATAATCGACAGGGGCGAGACCCAGTACTTC
CDR3: CASRIIDRGETQYF
J: TRBJ2-5
D: TRBD1
V: TRBV6-5
size: NA

DNA: TGTGCCAGCAGCCAAGAAGCCCCACTAGCGGGACACAATGAGCAGTTCTTC
CDR3: CASSQEAPLAGHNEQFF
J: TRBJ2-1
D: TRBD2
V: TRBV4-2
size: few

DNA: TGTGCCAGCAGTGACGGGACAGGCGATGAGCAGTTCTTC
CDR3: CASSDGTGDEQFF
J: TRBJ2-1
D: TRBD1
V: TRBV2
size: NA

DNA: TGCGCCAGCAGCTTGGCCCTATTTTCTAGCGGGGTAAAAGAGACCCAGTACTTC
CDR3: CASSLALFSSGVKETQYF
J: TRBJ2-5
D: TRBD2
V: TRBV5-1
size: few

DNA: TGTGCCAGCAGCGCATGGGGGAACTCCTACGAGCAGTACTTC
CDR3: CASSAWGNSYEQYF
J: TRBJ2-7
D: NA
V: TRBV2
size: few

DNA: TGTGCCAGCAGTTACGGAGGACGGACGTCTGGGGCCAACGTCCTGACTTTC
CDR3: CASSYGGRTSGANVLTF
J: TRBJ2-6
D: NA
V: TRBV6-2/TRBV6-3
size: NA

DNA: TGTGCCAGCAGCATATCCGGGACTAGCGGGGGGGTTGGGGATGAGCAGTTCTTC
CDR3: CASSISGTSGGVGDEQFF
J: TRBJ2-1
D: TRBD2
V: TRBV11-2
size: NA